These 20 T cell receptor beta chains were all obtained from the same sample, sequenced in a study of blood T cell repertoires in COVID-19. Assay: immunoSEQ multiplex PCR; the TCRdb copy retains only in-frame clones and omits some. This sample has about 290,000 clones, with just under 90% found just once. Specimen: peripheral blood. The receptors stem from a woman between 25 and 40 years old with COVID-19, enrolled during active disease.

In its sample, this clone was seen once. This rearrangement joins TRBV5-5 to TRBJ2-7; the D gene is possibly TRBD1 (5 bases). This CDR3 comprises 16 residues. Germline assignment: CDR1 SGHKS and CDR2 YYEKEE (reference sequence). V lost 3 bases and J lost 2, with 18 bases in between. DNA for the CDR3: TGTGCCAGCAGCTCGCGACCGGAACAGGAAACCTACGAGCAGTACTTC. Its protein is CASSSRPEQETYEQYF.

The gene calls are TRBV28 and TRBJ2-7, with 8 bases identical to TRBD1. The germline CDR1 and CDR2 sequences are MDHEN and SYDVKM. V gave up 8 bases and J gave up 2 bases; unmatched junction bases: 8. CDR3 length: 14 amino acids. CDR3 sequence (DNA): TGTGCCAGCTGCCCGGGACAGGCAACCTACGAGCAGTACTTC. Protein product: CASCPGQATYEQYF.

This rearrangement joins TRBV7-8 to TRBJ1-6, with D hard to call. Deletions cut 1 base from V and 5 bases from J, with 9 bases between. The germline V gene has CDR1 SGHVS and CDR2 FQNEAQ. The CDR3 loop spans 15 amino acids. The CDR3 DNA is TGTGCCAGCAGCTTAGTCTCTGAGAATAATTCACCCCTCCACTTT. Translated: CASSLVSENNSPLHF. Supplemented by reference TRBV7-8 and TRBJ1-6, the full variable domain reads GAGVSQSPRYKVAKRGQDVALRCDPISGHVSLFWYQQALGQGPEFLTYFQNEAQLDKSGLPSDRFFAERPEGSVSTLKIQRTQQEDSAVYLCASSLVSENNSPLHFGNGTRLTVT.

V gene TRBV4-1 combines with J gene TRBJ1-1; 9 positions match TRBD1. Germline-derived CDR1 and CDR2 are MGHRA and YSYEKL. With V trimmed by 4 bases and J by 3 bases, 6 bases remained unmatched. This CDR3 spans 15 amino acids. The CDR3 nucleotides are TGCGCCAGCAGCCCCCAACAGGGGGCGGACACTGAAGCTTTCTTT. This encodes CASSPQQGADTEAFF.

The chain carries TRBV19 and TRBJ2-7; D perhaps matches TRBD1 (6 bases). The length of the CDR3 is 15 residues. In germline, CDR1 is LNHDA, CDR2 SQIVND (reference sequence). V was shortened by 3 bases and J by 2 bases, with 14 bases between the two germline ends. The CDR3 DNA reads TGTGCCAGTAGTATGGGGTCAGGGGTAACCTACGAGCAGTACTTC. This translates into CASSMGSGVTYEQYF.

The V and J genes are TRBV27 and TRBJ1-2; D is uncertain. CDR1 and CDR2 (germline): MNHEY, SMNVEV (reference sequence). The germline V and J ends were trimmed by 6 bases and 7 bases, with 15 bases remaining between them. CDR3 size: 13 residues. The CDR3 region is CASSPTLASGYTF. As DNA, the CDR3 is TGTGCCAGCAGCCCGACCCTTGCTAGTGGCTACACCTTC.

In regard to this clone: A junction boundary mismatches the germline segment, possibly from a read error. The rearrangement uses TRBV23-1 and TRBJ2-1, with 8 bases fitting TRBD1. TRBV23-1 is assigned to the ORF class and has an uncertain function. The CDR3 has 15 residues. CDR3 nucleotide sequence: TGCGCCAGCAGTCAATCAAGGCTTGACAGGGGTAGTAAGGTCTTC. Its translation: CASSQSRLDRGSKVF.

The chain carries TRBV4-1 and TRBJ2-7, with 8 bases fitting TRBD1. Germline V lookup: CDR1 MGHRA, CDR2 YSYEKL. Trimming removed 0 bases from V and 6 bases from J; junction bases left unmatched: 7. This CDR3 spans 15 amino acids. The CDR3 region has the DNA TGCGCCAGCAGCCAAGAAGGACAGGGAGGCGGCGAGCAGTACTTC. Translating it yields CASSQEGQGGGEQYF.

To note about this clone: The same CDR3 arises from other DNA sequences in this sample as well. The V gene is TRBV6-5, the J gene TRBJ2-7, with TRBD1 identical over 12 bases. This CDR3 is 14 amino acids long. Per germline, CDR1 MNHEY and CDR2 SVGAGI. V lost 2 bases to trimming and J lost 6 bases; unmatched junction nucleotides: 2. In DNA, the CDR3 is TGTGCCAGCAGTTACACGGGACAGGGGGCCGAGCAGTACTTC. Translated: CASSYTGQGAEQYF.

The chain combines TRBV19 with TRBJ1-1; D unresolved. The CDR3 loop spans 14 amino acids. Between the trimmed V and J ends, which lost 7 bases and 3 bases, there was a span of 15 bases. Germline V gene lookup returns CDR1 LNHDA and CDR2 SQIVND (reference sequence). The CDR3 sequence is CASTSSGWDTEAFF. As DNA, the CDR3 is TGTGCCAGTACTTCGAGCGGCTGGGACACTGAAGCTTTCTTT.

The chain links TRBV5-1 to TRBJ2-7; 7 bases match TRBD1. Germline CDR1 reads SGHRS; CDR2 reads YFSETQ. V was pared by 3 bases and J by 4 bases, with 19 bases of the junction left unmatched. The CDR3 loop spans 18 amino acids. CDR3 sequence reads: CASSWGQTTRRASYEQYF. In DNA, the CDR3 is TGCGCCAGCAGCTGGGGACAGACGACCCGAAGGGCTTCATACGAGCAGTACTTC.

The rearrangement joins TRBV3-1 (or the pseudogene TRBV3-2) to TRBJ1-5; 9 bases agree with TRBD1. Trimming removed 8 bases from V and 5 bases from J; junction bases left unmatched: 10. This CDR3 spans 15 amino acids. Germline V CDR1 and CDR2: LGHDT, YNNKEL (reference sequence). The CDR3: CASSPWGQGYQPQHF. The CDR3 coding sequence is TGTGCCAGCTCCCCGTGGGGACAGGGTTATCAGCCCCAGCATTTT.

V usage is TRBV2 and J usage is TRBJ2-4, with 10 bases identical to TRBD2. Germline CDR1 SNHLY, CDR2 FYNNEI. Trimming cost V 4 bases and J 6 bases; bases outside gene matches: 3. The CDR3 consists of 14 residues. CDR3 bases: TGTGCCAGCAGTGGACTAGCGGGCGGAAACATTCAGTACTTC. Translating gives CASSGLAGGNIQYF.

The chain uses TRBV11-2 and TRBJ2-7; 16 bases line up with TRBD2. This CDR3 region has 16 residues. Unmatched junction bases numbered 5, after V lost 7 bases and J lost 2 bases. Germline V gene lookup returns CDR1 SGHAT and CDR2 FQNNGV. The DNA of the CDR3 is TGTGCCAGCACCATGGGACTAGCGGGGGGGCCCTACGAGCAGTACTTC. Translation: CASTMGLAGGPYEQYF.

The chain links TRBV19 to TRBJ2-2; TRBD2 agrees at 10 bases. Germline V lookup: CDR1 LNHDA, CDR2 SQIVND (reference sequence). The CDR3 has 18 amino acids. With V trimmed by 4 bases and J by 6 bases, 14 bases remained unmatched. The CDR3 nucleotides read TGTGCCAGTAGTACCAGCGGGGGGGCTGGTGCAGTAGCCGGGGAGCTGTTTTTT. This sequence encodes CASSTSGGAGAVAGELFF.

The chain recombines TRBV6-5 with TRBJ2-7, with D possibly TRBD2 on 5 matching bases. The CDR3 sequence is 13 residues long. Trimming pared 6 bases from V and 5 bases from J, leaving 14 bases between. Germline-derived CDR1 and CDR2 are MNHEY and SVGAGI. The CDR3 loop reads CASRLGESHEQYF. DNA for the CDR3: TGTGCCAGCAGACTAGGAGAGAGTCACGAGCAGTACTTC.

The chain is built from TRBV11-2 and TRBJ1-2; D is perhaps TRBD1 (5 bases). There are 14 residues in the CDR3. The germline V and J ends were trimmed by 5 bases and 6 bases, with 16 bases remaining between them. Germline V lookup: CDR1 SGHAT, CDR2 FQNNGV. The CDR3: CASSPVPGLNGYTF. The CDR3 DNA reads as TGTGCCAGCAGCCCCGTGCCGGGACTGAATGGCTACACCTTC.

The V gene is TRBV29-1, the J gene TRBJ1-1; 10 bases are shared with TRBD1. Germline CDR1 is SQVTM and CDR2 is ANQGSEA. This CDR3 comprises 15 residues. V trimming: 2 bases; J trimming: 1 base; junction bases outside the gene matches: 4. This chain's CDR3 is CSVETGQGRNTEAFF. The CDR3 DNA sequence: TGCAGCGTTGAAACGGGACAGGGGAGGAACACTGAAGCTTTCTTT.

In this sample, this clone turned up a few times. The V gene is TRBV4-1, the J gene TRBJ2-7; 9 positions agree with TRBD1. This CDR3 spans 17 amino acids. The ends lost 4 bases at V and 6 bases at J; junction bases unmatched: 16. The germline V gene encodes CDR1 MGHRA and CDR2 YSYEKL. CDR3 bases: TGCGCCAGCAGCCCCTTCCCCGCGGGACAGGGAACAGGCGAGCAGTACTTC. As protein: CASSPFPAGQGTGEQYF.

In regard to this clone: The same CDR3 is also encoded by other DNA sequences in this sample. The chain joins TRBV12-3 or TRBV12-4 to TRBJ1-2, with unresolved D. V lost 1 base and J 5 bases, leaving 8 bases between the germline ends. The CDR3 is 13 amino acids. The CDR3 region is CASSLGTGYGYTF. The DNA for the CDR3 is TGTGCCAGCAGTTTAGGGACGGGATATGGCTACACCTTC.